The 21 T cell receptor beta chains reported below all come from one sample, sequenced in a study of shared clonotypes between healthy human individuals. Sequencing used immunoSEQ multiplex PCR; TCRdb keeps in-frame clones, though not all of them. The data show almost 700,000 clones, with about 90% seen just once and roughly 24% held by the top ten. Positively selected for CCR7, the CD45RO-negative cells used as naive CD8 cells excluded terminally differentiated effector memory CD45RA+ cells. The sequencing input was naive CD8+ T cells sorted from blood. The receptors were gathered from a young man in good health.

The genes are TRBV9 and TRBJ1-2, with D unclear. With 0 bases removed from V and 1 base from J, the gap between germline ends came to 10 bases. This CDR3 is built from 15 residues. CDR1 is SGDLS, CDR2 YYNGEE, per germline. CDR3 in DNA: TGTGCCAGCAGCGTAGGGTCTGGTTTTAACTATGGCTACACCTTC. Translated: CASSVGSGFNYGYTF.

In this sample, this clone turned up once. The chain links TRBV6-4 to TRBJ2-2; D may be TRBD1 (6 bases). Germline-derived CDR1 and CDR2 are MRHNA and SNTAGT. V dropped 5 bases and J dropped 2 bases, with 12 bases sitting between them. The CDR3 extends over 15 amino acids. The chain's CDR3 is CASSPNRENTGELFF. The CDR3 DNA reads as TGTGCCAGCAGTCCAAACAGGGAAAACACCGGGGAGCTGTTTTTT.

The chain uses TRBV28 and TRBJ2-4; 7 bases match TRBD1. The CDR3 covers 19 residues. V dropped 4 bases and J dropped 0; count of bases not matched to a gene: 15. Germline V gives CDR1 MDHEN, CDR2 SYDVKM. The CDR3 coding sequence is TGTGCCAGCAGTTCGGTTGGACAGGCCGTCTCTCTAGCCAAAAACATTCAGTACTTC. As protein: CASSSVGQAVSLAKNIQYF.

V gene TRBV29-1 combines with J gene TRBJ2-7; 9 positions agree with TRBD2. Looked up from germline, CDR1 is SQVTM and CDR2 is ANQGSEA. The J segment lost 3 bases and the V segment lost 5 bases, leaving 5 bases of the junction unmatched. The CDR3 is 13 residues long. Here the CDR3 DNA reads TGCAGCGTTTGCATAGCGGGAGTCTACGAGCAGTACTTC. This encodes CSVCIAGVYEQYF.

The chain links TRBV10-3 to TRBJ2-7; D gene unclear. The CDR3 runs 13 residues. Germline V gives CDR1 ENHRY, CDR2 SYGVKD. Trimming took off 4 bases at V and 2 bases at J, with 9 bases between the two ends. The CDR3: CAISAAATYEQYF. CDR3 nucleotides: TGTGCCATCAGTGCGGCGGCTACCTACGAGCAGTACTTC.

This chain uses TRBV5-1 with TRBJ2-2; the match to TRBD2 covers 11 bases. The CDR3 length is 15 residues. The V and J ends lost 0 bases and 10 bases, in that order; junction bases with no gene match: 5. Germline V CDR1 and CDR2: SGHRS, YFSETQ. The CDR3 reads CASSLGLAGSEELFF. DNA for the CDR3: TGCGCCAGCAGCTTGGGACTAGCGGGATCGGAGGAGCTGTTTTTT.

This chain uses TRBV9 with TRBJ2-7; D is undetermined. The ends were cut back, 0 bases at V and 1 base at J, with 11 bases in the middle. CDR3 length: 15 residues. The germline V gene has CDR1 SGDLS and CDR2 YYNGEE. The CDR3 protein is CASSVDSLSSYEQYF. In DNA, the CDR3 is TGTGCCAGCAGCGTAGACTCGTTATCGTCCTACGAGCAGTACTTC.

This chain joins TRBV7-9 and TRBJ1-4; the D is unclear. Germline V gene data show CDR1 as SEHNR and CDR2 as FQNEAQ (reference sequence). The CDR3 contains 16 residues. Trimming removed 2 bases at V and 5 bases at J, with 15 bases between. The CDR3: CASSLLPSGDNEKLFF. CDR3 in DNA: TGTGCCAGCAGCTTACTTCCCTCGGGTGACAATGAAAAACTGTTTTTT.

V is TRBV29-1 and J is TRBJ2-1; unclear D gene. The CDR3 runs to 15 residues. Germline CDR1 and CDR2: SQVTM and ANQGSEA. The V and J ends lost 4 bases and 8 bases respectively, with 21 bases between them. The CDR3 nucleotides are TGCAGCGTTGTGTTGGGGATAAGCGCCTCGGATGAGCAGTTCTTC. This encodes CSVVLGISASDEQFF.

This chain links TRBV4-3 with TRBJ2-1; D possibly corresponds to TRBD2 (6 bases). V shed 0 bases and J shed 3 bases, with 12 bases lying between them. The CDR3 covers 16 residues. Germline values: CDR1 LGHNA, CDR2 YSLEER. The CDR3 DNA reads as TGCGCCAGCAGCCAAGATCCGGGAGTTGACTACAATGAGCAGTTCTTC. Protein product: CASSQDPGVDYNEQFF.

On this clone: Different DNA sequences within this sample yield the same CDR3. The chain carries TRBV7-9 and TRBJ2-7; 10 positions match TRBD1. This CDR3 spans 15 amino acids. Germline CDR1 is SEHNR and CDR2 is FQNEAQ (reference sequence). V gave up 6 bases and J gave up 4 bases; unmatched junction bases: 9. CDR3 sequence: CASSPRGTGAYEQYF. In DNA, the CDR3 is TGTGCCAGCAGTCCGAGAGGGACAGGGGCATACGAGCAGTACTTC.

The chain joins TRBV19 to TRBJ2-5; the D is unclear. Deletions cut 9 bases from V and 1 base from J, with 9 bases between. CDR3 length equals 12 residues. CDR1 and CDR2 (germline): LNHDA, SQIVND (reference sequence). The CDR3 here is CASLILQETQYF. CDR3 nucleotide sequence: TGTGCCAGCTTGATACTCCAAGAGACCCAGTACTTC.

The J gene is TRBJ2-3, the V gene TRBV9; D is possibly TRBD2 (6 bases). CDR1 and CDR2 (germline): SGDLS, YYNGEE. The ends were cut back, 3 bases at V and 3 bases at J, with 17 bases in the middle. The CDR3 totals 16 residues. CDR3 protein: CASSDNSREFTDTQYF. CDR3 nucleotide sequence: TGTGCCAGCAGCGACAATAGCCGGGAGTTTACAGATACGCAGTATTTT.

This chain uses TRBV28 with TRBJ2-1; no clear D. V was trimmed by 3 bases and J by 4 bases, leaving 7 bases between them. Germline assignment: CDR1 MDHEN and CDR2 SYDVKM. This CDR3 is built from 13 residues. The CDR3 DNA reads as TGTGCCAGCAGTTTGGTCGGGTACAATGAGCAGTTCTTC. It specifies CASSLVGYNEQFF. Supplemented by reference TRBV28 and TRBJ2-1, the full variable domain reads DVKVTQSSRYLVKRTGEKVFLECVQDMDHENMFWYRQDPGLGLRLIYFSYDVKMKEKGDIPEGYSVSREKKERFSLILESASTNQTSMYLCASSLVGYNEQFFGPGTRLTVL.

This chain links TRBV29-1 with TRBJ2-5; 10 positions match TRBD1. The CDR3 covers 15 residues. From germline, CDR1 is SQVTM and CDR2 ANQGSEA. The V gene end was trimmed by 2 bases and the J gene end by 5 bases; junction bases not matched to a gene: 8. The CDR3 region is CSVENLGQGRETQYF. The CDR3 DNA sequence: TGCAGCGTTGAAAACTTGGGACAGGGGCGGGAGACCCAGTACTTC.

The genes are TRBV5-6 and TRBJ2-1; 10 bases match TRBD1. Germline values: CDR1 SGHDT, CDR2 YYEEEE. The trim removed 4 bases at V and 2 bases at J, leaving 3 bases unmatched. The CDR3 contains 15 residues. CDR3 sequence (DNA): TGTGCCAGCAGCCGGGACAGGGGTACCTACAATGAGCAGTTCTTC. Encoded protein: CASSRDRGTYNEQFF.

This clone was found a few times. The chain combines TRBV10-3 with TRBJ2-2, with D uncertain. Germline V lookup: CDR1 ENHRY, CDR2 SYGVKD. The CDR3 totals 13 residues. The V end was cut by 8 bases, the J end by 0 bases, with 7 bases between. The CDR3 loop reads CAIPKPNTGELFF. The CDR3 coding sequence is TGTGCCATCCCTAAACCGAACACCGGGGAGCTGTTTTTT.

J is TRBJ2-2 and V is TRBV27; possible D gene TRBD2, 5 bases. V lost 7 bases and J lost 2, with 8 bases in between. The CDR3 is 13 amino acids. Germline CDR1 and CDR2: MNHEY and SMNVEV (reference sequence). The DNA of the CDR3 is TGTGCCAGCAAACTAGGCAACACCGGGGAGCTGTTTTTT. Translated: CASKLGNTGELFF.

The chain is built from TRBV6-1 and TRBJ1-3; the D is unclear. V lost 6 bases and J 4 bases, leaving 13 bases between the germline ends. Germline CDR1 is MNHNS and CDR2 is SASEGT. CDR3 length: 14 amino acids. The CDR3 coding sequence is TGTGCCAGCAGAAAAGACATGTTCGGAAACACCATATATTTT. It codes for CASRKDMFGNTIYF.

The genes are TRBV6-1 and TRBJ2-7, with 8 positions matching TRBD1. The ends lost 2 bases at V and 3 bases at J; junction bases unmatched: 9. This CDR3 is built from 16 residues. The germline V gene has CDR1 MNHNS and CDR2 SASEGT. CDR3 DNA: TGTGCCAGCAGTGAATTTTTGGGACAGGCCGTCTACGAGCAGTACTTC. Translation gives CASSEFLGQAVYEQYF.

V usage is TRBV27 and J usage is TRBJ2-7; D ambiguous. Germline-derived CDR1 and CDR2 are MNHEY and SMNVEV (reference sequence). V lost 2 bases and J lost 6, with 11 bases in between. The CDR3 sequence is 13 residues long. The CDR3 DNA reads as TGTGCCAGCAGTTTACCTGGAGTAATCGAGCAGTACTTC. As protein: CASSLPGVIEQYF.